This T cell receptor beta chain was sequenced during a study of ipilimumab plus nivolumab after autologous stem cell transplantation. In the study overall: Typical patient got a handful of ipilimumab doses and seven to nine nivolumab doses (median). Myeloma patients were high-risk transplant-naive or relapsed within 3 years of first autologous transplant. Findings of the study overall: Authors suggest TCR repertoire, Treg phenotype and gut microbiota support further study.

This clone occurred once. Its antigen is unidentified. Starting 14 to 28 days after autologous transplant, ipilimumab 1 mg/kg was given. Profiled with immunoSEQ multiplex PCR; TCRdb holds only in-frame clones, not every one. The sample contains over 35,000 clones, over 90% of which appear only once. Germline CDR1 reads SGHRS; CDR2 reads YFSETQ. V dropped 1 base and J dropped 7; count of bases not matched to a gene: 8. The CDR3 consists of 15 residues. The starting material was PBMCs, obtained in a trial of ipilimumab plus nivolumab as post-transplant consolidation. The chain uses TRBV5-1 and TRBJ2-1; 7 nucleotides agree with TRBD2. This receptor was obtained from a male donor with multiple myeloma. The CDR3 spells CASSLIPGGWNEQFF. The CDR3 DNA reads as TGCGCCAGCAGCTTGATACCGGGGGGATGGAATGAGCAGTTCTTC. The variable domain in full, completed from reference TRBV5-1 and TRBJ2-1, reads KAGVTQTPRYLIKTRGQQVTLSCSPISGHRSVSWYQQTPGQGLQFLFEYFSETQRNKGNFPGRFSGRQFSNSRSEMNVSTLELGDSALYLCASSLIPGGWNEQFFGPGTRLTVL.